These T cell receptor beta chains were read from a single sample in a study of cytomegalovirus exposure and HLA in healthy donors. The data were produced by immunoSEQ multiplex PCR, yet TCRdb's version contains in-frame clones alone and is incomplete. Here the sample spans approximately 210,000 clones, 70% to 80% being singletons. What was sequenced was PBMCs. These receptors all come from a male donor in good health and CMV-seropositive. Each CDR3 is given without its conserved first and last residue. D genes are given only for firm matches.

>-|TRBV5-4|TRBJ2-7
ASSPQGGSFHEQY
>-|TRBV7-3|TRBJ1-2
ASSAQGRYGYT
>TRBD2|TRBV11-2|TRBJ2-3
ASSLILAGPDTQY
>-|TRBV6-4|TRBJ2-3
ASSEERADTQY
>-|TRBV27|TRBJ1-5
ASSRDTGNQPQH
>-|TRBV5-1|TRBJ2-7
ASSRTAYEQY
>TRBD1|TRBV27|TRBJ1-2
ASRYSQGALGGYGYT
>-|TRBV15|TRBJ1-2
ATSRDRQARIGYGYT
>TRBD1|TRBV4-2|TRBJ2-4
ASRQGDIQY
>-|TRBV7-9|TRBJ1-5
ASSLARGGNQPQH
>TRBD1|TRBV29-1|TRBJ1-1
SAIGQGLAEAF
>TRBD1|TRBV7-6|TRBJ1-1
ASSPTGSNTEAF
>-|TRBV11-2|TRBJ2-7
ASSSQYEQY
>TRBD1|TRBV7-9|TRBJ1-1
SSSLEQGSDTEAF
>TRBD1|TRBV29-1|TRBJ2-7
SASGTGVSEQY
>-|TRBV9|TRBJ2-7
ASSVGTGPYEQY
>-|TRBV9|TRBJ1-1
ASGGTVTEAF
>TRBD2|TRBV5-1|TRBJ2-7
ASSTRTSGSYEQY
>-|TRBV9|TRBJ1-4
ASSRGGKTEKLF
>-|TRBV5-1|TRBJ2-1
ASSLAGVYNEQF
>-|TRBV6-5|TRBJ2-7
ASSRGSLEQY
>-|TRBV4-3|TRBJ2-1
ASSQRLYQDTENEQF
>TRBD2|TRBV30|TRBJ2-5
AWKASRGANQETQY
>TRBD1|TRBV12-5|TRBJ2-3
ASGQSGTGDTQY
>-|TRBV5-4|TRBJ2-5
ASSLKVGRETQY
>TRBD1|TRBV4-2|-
ASSQVTGAHEQY
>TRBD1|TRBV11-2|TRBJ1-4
ASSFGTGNEKLF
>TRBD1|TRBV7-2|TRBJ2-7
ASSLQGVSYEQY
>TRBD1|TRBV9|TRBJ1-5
ASSGTGSNQPQH
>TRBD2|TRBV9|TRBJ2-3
ASSVGVAGGQADTQY
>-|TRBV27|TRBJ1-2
ASRTGNGYT
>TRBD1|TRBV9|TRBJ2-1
ASSVGSPNRGYNEQF
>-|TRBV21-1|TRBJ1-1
ASSIGGDTEAF
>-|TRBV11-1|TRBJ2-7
ASSLLVSYEQY
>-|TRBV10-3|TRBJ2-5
AISKREETQY
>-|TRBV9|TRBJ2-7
ASSVGWGFTYEQY
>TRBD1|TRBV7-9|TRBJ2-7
ASSFGQGAGEQY
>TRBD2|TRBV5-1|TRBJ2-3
ASSLEVAGGDTQY
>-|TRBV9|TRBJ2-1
ASSVGGHPNEQF
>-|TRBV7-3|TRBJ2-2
ASGRTPGVTGELF
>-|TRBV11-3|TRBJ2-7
ASSPYVEGGEQY
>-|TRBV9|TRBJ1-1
ASSLGGDTEAF
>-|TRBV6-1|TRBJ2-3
ASSEVHGRADTQY
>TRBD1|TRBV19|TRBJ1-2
ASSRQGQDGYT
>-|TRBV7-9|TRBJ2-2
ASIDQGGGELF